This TCR beta chain is drawn from a study of cytomegalovirus exposure and HLA in healthy donors. Notes on the study in general: Available immune exposure information was restricted to CMV serostatus only.

On this clone: The antigen remains undetermined.

PCR employed 60 Vbeta and 13 Jbeta primers. Assay: immunoSEQ multiplex PCR; the TCRdb copy retains only in-frame clones and omits some. Of some 150,000 clones in the sample, 60% to 80% were seen once. In germline, CDR1 is SGHRS, CDR2 YFSETQ. The CDR3 is made up of 14 amino acids. V shed 4 bases and J 8 bases; nucleotides not matched to a gene: 8. The gene calls are TRBV5-1 and TRBJ1-2, with 10 bases identical to TRBD1. This receptor was taken from a man aged 55 to 70 in good health and CMV-seronegative. Sequencing input: PBMCs. The CDR3 loop is CASSGRDRGRGYTF. CDR3 coding DNA: TGCGCCAGCAGCGGCCGGGACAGGGGCCGAGGCTACACCTTC. The entire variable domain, with the rest obtained from reference TRBV5-1 and TRBJ1-2, is as follows: KAGVTQTPRYLIKTRGQQVTLSCSPISGHRSVSWYQQTPGQGLQFLFEYFSETQRNKGNFPGRFSGRQFSNSRSEMNVSTLELGDSALYLCASSGRDRGRGYTFGSGTRLTVV.